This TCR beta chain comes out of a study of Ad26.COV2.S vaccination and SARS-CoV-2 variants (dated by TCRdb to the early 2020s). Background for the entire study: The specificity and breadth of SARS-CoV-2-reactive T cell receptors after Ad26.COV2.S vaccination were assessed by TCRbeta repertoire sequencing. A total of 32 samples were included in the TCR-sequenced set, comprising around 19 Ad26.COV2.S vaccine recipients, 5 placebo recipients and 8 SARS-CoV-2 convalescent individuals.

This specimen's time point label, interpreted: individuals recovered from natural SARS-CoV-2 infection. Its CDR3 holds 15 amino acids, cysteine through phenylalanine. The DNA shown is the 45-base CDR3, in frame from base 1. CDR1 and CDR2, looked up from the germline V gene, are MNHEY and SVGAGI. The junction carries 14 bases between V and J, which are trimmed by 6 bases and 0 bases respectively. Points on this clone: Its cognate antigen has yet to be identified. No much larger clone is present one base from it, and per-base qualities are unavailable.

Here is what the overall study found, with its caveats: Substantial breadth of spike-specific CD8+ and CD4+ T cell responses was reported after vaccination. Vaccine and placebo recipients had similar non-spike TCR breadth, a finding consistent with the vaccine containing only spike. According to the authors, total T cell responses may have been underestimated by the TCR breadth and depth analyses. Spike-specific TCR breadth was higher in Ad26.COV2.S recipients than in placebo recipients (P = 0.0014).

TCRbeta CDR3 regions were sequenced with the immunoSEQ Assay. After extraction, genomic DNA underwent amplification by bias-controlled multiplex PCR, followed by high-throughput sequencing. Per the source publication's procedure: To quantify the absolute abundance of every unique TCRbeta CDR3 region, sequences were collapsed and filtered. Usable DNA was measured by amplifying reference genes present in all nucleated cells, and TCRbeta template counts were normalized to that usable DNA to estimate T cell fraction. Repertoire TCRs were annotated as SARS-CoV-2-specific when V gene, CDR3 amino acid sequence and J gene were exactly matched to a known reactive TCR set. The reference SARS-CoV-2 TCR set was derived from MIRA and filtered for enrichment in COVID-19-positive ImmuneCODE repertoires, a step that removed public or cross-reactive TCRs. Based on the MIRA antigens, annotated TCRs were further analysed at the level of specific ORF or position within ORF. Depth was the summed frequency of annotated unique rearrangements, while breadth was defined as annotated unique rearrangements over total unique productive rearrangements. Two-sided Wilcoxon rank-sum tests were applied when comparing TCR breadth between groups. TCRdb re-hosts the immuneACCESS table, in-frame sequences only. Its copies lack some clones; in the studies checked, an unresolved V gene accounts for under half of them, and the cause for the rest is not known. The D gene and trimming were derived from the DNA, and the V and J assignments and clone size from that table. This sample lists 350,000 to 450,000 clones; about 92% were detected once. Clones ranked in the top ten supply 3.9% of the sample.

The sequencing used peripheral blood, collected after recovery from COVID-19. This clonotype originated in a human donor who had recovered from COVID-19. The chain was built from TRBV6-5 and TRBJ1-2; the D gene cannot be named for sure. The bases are TGTGCCAGCAGGGGCACCGCGGTAGCTAACTATGGCTACACCTTC. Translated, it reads CASRGTAVANYGYTF.